The 7 T cell receptor beta chains reported below all come from one sample, sequenced in a study of neurological immune-mediated disorders. Time point indicated: longitudinal time-point 3. TCRdb used MiXCR to reprocess the 5' RACE reads, holding one entry per CDR3 protein. In the table there are about 84,000 distinct CDR3 sequences, about 4% of which are singletons. Input material: PBMCs. The receptors originated from a woman aged 60-70 years with multiple sclerosis.

This clonotype was observed a few times. This sequence joins TRBV5-6 and TRBJ2-3; no clear D. CDR1 SGHDT and CDR2 YYEEEE come from the germline V gene. CDR3 size: 14 residues. The V and J ends lost 0 bases and 4 bases respectively, with 9 bases between them. CDR3 nucleotide sequence: TGTGCCAGCAGCTTGGCTGGGGTGCCAGATACGCAGTATTTT. It specifies CASSLAGVPDTQYF. Full variable domain (rest looked up from reference TRBV5-6 and TRBJ2-3): DAGVTQSPTHLIKTRGQQVTLRCSPKSGHDTVSWYQQALGQGPQFIFQYYEEEERQRGNFPDRFSGHQFPNYSSELNVNALLLGDSALYLCASSLAGVPDTQYFGPGTRLTVL.

This clonotype showed up many times. This chain's CDR3 is CASTLTPGVPSQFF. The CDR3 DNA reads as TGTGCCAGCACGTTAACCCCCGGGGTGCCCAGCCAGTTCTTC. This chain links TRBV28 with TRBJ2-1; TRBD2 might be the D (5 bases). The CDR3 spans 14 residues. The V gene's germline CDR1 is MDHEN and CDR2 SYDVKM. Trimming stripped 7 bases from V and 13 bases from J, with 23 bases between.

This clonotype occurred many times. The V gene is TRBV18, the J gene TRBJ2-7; 8 bases align to TRBD1. The length of the CDR3 is 15 residues. Per germline, CDR1 KGHSH and CDR2 LQKENI. The V gene end was trimmed by 3 bases and the J gene end by 4 bases; junction bases not matched to a gene: 8. The CDR3 loop is CASSPVGTGVYEQYF. The DNA for the CDR3 is TGTGCCAGCTCACCTGTCGGGACAGGCGTTTACGAGCAGTACTTC. The complete variable domain, with remaining parts taken from reference TRBV18 and TRBJ2-7, reads NAGVMQNPRHLVRRRGQEARLRCSPMKGHSHVYWYRQLPEEGLKFMVYLQKENIIDESGMPKERFSAEFPKEGPSILRIQQVVRGDSAAYFCASSPVGTGVYEQYFGPGTRLTVT.

This clonotype has ten or more counts. The CDR3 DNA sequence: TGCGCCAGCAGCGCGGGCTCCTACGAGCAGTACTTC. Protein sequence: CASSAGSYEQYF. This chain connects TRBV5-1 to TRBJ2-7; possible D gene TRBD2, 5 bases. This CDR3 has 12 amino acids. In germline, CDR1 is SGHRS, CDR2 YFSETQ. V lost 4 bases to trimming and J lost 0 bases, with 5 bases between them.

This clonotype was recorded many times. V and J are TRBV29-1 and TRBJ1-2; 10 positions agree with TRBD1. Germline V gives CDR1 SQVTM, CDR2 ANQGSEA. The J segment lost 3 bases and the V segment lost 7 bases, leaving 8 bases of the junction unmatched. The CDR3 is made up of 14 amino acids. The DNA of the CDR3 is TGCAGCGGGAGACAGGGGGCGCAGGACTATGGCTACACCTTC. It codes for CSGRQGAQDYGYTF.

The sample holds many counts of this clonotype. The V gene is TRBV20-1, the J gene TRBJ1-1; TRBD1 aligns across 9 bases. The germline gives CDR1 DFQATT, CDR2 SNEGSKA (reference sequence). The CDR3 consists of 14 residues. The ends lost 7 bases at V and 5 bases at J; junction bases unmatched: 11. The DNA for the CDR3 is TGCAGTGTCCACCAAGGGACAGGGAGAACTGAAGCTTTCTTT. Its translation is CSVHQGTGRTEAFF.

This clonotype was counted many times. The CDR3 spells CASSQDYGTETQYF. DNA of the CDR3: TGTGCCAGCAGCCAAGATTATGGAACCGAGACCCAGTACTTC. V and J are TRBV3-1 and TRBJ2-5; no clear D gene. The CDR3 has 14 residues. V was trimmed by 0 bases and J by 5 bases, leaving 10 bases between them. The germline V gene has CDR1 LGHDT and CDR2 YNNKEL (reference sequence).